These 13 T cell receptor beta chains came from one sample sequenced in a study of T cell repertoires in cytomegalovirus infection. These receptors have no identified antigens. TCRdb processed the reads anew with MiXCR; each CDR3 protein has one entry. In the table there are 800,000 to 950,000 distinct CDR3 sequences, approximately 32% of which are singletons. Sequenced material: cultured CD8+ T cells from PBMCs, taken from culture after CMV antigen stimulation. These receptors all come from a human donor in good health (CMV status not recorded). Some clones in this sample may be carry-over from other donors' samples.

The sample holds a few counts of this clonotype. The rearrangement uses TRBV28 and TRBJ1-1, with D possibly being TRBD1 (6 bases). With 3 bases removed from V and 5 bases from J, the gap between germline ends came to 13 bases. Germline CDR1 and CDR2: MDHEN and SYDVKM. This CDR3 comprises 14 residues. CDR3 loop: CASSLWGAGTEAFF. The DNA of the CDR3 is TGTGCCAGCAGTTTGTGGGGGGCAGGTACTGAAGCTTTCTTT.

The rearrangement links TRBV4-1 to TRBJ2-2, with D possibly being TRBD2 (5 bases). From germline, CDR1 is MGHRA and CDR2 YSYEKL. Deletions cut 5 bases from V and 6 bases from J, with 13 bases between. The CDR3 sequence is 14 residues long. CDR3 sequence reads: CASSSGVGAGELFF. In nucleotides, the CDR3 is TGCGCCAGCAGCTCTGGTGTGGGAGCCGGGGAGCTGTTTTTT.

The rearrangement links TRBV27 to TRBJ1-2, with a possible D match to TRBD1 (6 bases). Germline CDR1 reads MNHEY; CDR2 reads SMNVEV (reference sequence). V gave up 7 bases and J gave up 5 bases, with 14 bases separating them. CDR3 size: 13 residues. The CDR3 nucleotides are TGTGCCAGCAATTCGGGGGGCAATTATGGCTACACCTTC. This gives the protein CASNSGGNYGYTF.

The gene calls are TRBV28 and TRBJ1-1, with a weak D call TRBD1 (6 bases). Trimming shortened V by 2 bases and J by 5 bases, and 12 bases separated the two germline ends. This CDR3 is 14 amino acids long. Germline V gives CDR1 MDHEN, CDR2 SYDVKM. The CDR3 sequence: CASSLMGAETEAFF. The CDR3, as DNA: TGTGCCAGCAGTTTAATGGGGGCTGAGACTGAAGCTTTCTTT.

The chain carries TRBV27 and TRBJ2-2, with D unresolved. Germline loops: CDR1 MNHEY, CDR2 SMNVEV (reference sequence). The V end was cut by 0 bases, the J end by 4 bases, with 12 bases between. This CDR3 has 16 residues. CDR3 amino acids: CASSLSVPESTGELFF. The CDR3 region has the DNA TGTGCCAGCAGTTTATCGGTCCCTGAAAGCACCGGGGAGCTGTTTTTT.

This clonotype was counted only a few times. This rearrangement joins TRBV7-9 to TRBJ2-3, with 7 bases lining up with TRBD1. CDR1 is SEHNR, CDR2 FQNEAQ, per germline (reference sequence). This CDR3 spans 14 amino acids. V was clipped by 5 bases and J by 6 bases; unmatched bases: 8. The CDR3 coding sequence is TGTGCCAGCAGCCCCGGGACAGCGCCGGATACGCAGTATTTT. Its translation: CASSPGTAPDTQYF.

CDR3 protein: CASSGANEKLFF. In DNA, the CDR3 is TGTGCCAGCAGCGGTGCTAATGAAAAACTGTTTTTT. The rearrangement links TRBV6-2 or TRBV6-3 to TRBJ1-4; D remains unclear. CDR3 length: 12 residues. The V end was cut by 6 bases, the J end by 3 bases, with 5 bases between. Germline V lookup: CDR1 MNHEY, CDR2 SVGEGT.

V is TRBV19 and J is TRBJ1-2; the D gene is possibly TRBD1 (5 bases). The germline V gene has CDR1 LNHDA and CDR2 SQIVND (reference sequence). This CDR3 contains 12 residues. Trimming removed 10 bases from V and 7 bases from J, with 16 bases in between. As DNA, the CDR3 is TGTGCCACATCGACGGGGACCCTTGGCTACACCTTC. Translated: CATSTGTLGYTF.

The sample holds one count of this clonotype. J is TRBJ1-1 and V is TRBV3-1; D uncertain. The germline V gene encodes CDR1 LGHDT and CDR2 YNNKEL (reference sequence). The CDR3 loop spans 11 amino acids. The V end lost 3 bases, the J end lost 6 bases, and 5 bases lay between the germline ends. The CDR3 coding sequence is TGTGCCAGCAGCCAGACCTCTGAAGCTTTCTTT. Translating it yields CASSQTSEAFF.

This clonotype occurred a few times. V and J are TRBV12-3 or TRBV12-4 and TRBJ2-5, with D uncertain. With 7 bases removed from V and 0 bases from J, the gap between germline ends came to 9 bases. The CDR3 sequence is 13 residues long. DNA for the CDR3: TGTGCCAGCACTCCGTCGGACCAAGAGACCCAGTACTTC. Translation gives CASTPSDQETQYF.

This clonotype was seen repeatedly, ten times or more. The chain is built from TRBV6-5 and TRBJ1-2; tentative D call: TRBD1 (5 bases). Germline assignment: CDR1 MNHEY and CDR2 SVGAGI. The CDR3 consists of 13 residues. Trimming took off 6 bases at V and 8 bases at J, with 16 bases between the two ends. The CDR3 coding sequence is TGTGCCAGCAGCTATGGGGGGGGAGACGGCTACACCTTC. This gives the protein CASSYGGGDGYTF.

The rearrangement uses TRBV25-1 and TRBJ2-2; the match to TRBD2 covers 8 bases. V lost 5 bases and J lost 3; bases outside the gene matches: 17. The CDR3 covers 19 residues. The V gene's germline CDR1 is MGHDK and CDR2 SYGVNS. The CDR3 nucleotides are TGTGCCAGCAGTTCCCATGGGCAGGGAAAAGCGGGGGACACCGGGGAGCTGTTTTTT. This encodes CASSSHGQGKAGDTGELFF.

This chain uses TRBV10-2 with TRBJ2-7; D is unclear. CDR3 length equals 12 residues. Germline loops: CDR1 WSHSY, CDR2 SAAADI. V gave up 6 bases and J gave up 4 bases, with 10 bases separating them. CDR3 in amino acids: CASRGNQYEQYF. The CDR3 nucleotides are TGCGCCAGCAGGGGGAATCAATACGAGCAGTACTTC.